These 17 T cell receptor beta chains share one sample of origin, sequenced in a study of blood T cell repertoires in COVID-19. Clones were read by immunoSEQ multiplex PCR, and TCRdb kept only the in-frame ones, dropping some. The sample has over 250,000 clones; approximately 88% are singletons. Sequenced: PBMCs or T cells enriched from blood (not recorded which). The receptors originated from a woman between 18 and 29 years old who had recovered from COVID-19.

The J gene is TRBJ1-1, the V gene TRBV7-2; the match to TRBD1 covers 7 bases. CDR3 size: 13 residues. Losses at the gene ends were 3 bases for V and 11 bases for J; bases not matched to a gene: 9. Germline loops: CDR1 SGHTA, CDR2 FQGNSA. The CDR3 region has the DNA TGTGCCAGCAGCTTCGCAGACAGGGACTCGGCTTTCTTT. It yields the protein CASSFADRDSAFF.

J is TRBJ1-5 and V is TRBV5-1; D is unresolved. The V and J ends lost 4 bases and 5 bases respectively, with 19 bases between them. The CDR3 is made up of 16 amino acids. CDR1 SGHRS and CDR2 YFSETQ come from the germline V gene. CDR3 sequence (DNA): TGCGCCAGCAGCCCCGATGGACCGGGAGCGGATCAGCCCCAGCATTTT. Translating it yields CASSPDGPGADQPQHF.

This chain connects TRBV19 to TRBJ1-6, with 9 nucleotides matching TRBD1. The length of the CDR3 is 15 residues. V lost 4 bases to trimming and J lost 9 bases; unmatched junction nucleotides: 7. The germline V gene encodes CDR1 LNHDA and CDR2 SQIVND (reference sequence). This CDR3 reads CASSTEDRGPSPLHF. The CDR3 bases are TGTGCCAGTAGTACGGAGGACAGGGGACCTTCACCCCTCCACTTT.

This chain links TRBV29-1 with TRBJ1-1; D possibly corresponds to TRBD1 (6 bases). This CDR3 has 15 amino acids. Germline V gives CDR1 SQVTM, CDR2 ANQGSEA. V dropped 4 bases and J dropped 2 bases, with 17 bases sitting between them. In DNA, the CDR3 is TGCAGCGTTGTAGGGGCTGGACAGCCTAACACTGAAGCTTTCTTT. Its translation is CSVVGAGQPNTEAFF.

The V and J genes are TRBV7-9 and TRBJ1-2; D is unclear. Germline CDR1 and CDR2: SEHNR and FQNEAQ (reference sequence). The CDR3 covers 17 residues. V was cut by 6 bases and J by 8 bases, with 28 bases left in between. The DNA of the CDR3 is TGTGCCAGCAGGGAGACGGTCCGGTCGCCTTTGGATCGGGGCTACACCTTC. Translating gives CASRETVRSPLDRGYTF.

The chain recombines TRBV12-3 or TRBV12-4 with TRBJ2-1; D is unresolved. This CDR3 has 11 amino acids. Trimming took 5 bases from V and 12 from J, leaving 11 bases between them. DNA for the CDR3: TGTGCCAGCAGTCAAACCAGTCTGCAGTTCTTC. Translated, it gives CASSQTSLQFF.

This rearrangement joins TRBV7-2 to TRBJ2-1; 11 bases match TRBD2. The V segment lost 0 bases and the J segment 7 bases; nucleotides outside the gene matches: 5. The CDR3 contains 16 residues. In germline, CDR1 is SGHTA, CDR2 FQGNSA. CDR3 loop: CASSLATSGMGNEQFF. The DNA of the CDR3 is TGTGCCAGCAGCTTAGCGACTAGCGGGATGGGGAATGAGCAGTTCTTC. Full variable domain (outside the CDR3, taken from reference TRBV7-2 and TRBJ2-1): GAGVSQSPSNKVTEKGKDVELRCDPISGHTALYWYRQSLGQGLEFLIYFQGNSAPDKSGLPSDRFSAERTGGSVSTLTIQRTQQEDSAVYLCASSLATSGMGNEQFFGPGTRLTVL.

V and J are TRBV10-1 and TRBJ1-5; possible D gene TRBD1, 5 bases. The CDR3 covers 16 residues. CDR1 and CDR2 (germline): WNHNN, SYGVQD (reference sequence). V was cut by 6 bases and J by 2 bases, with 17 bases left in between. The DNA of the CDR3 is TGCGCCAGCAGGGTAGTGCGCCCGGGGGGCAATCAGCCCCAGCATTTT. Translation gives CASRVVRPGGNQPQHF.

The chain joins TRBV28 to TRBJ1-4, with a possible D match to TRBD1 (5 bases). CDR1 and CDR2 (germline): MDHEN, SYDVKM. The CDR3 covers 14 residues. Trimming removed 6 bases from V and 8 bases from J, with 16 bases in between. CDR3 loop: CASSDSGRGEKLFF. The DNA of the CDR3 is TGTGCCAGCAGCGACTCAGGGAGGGGCGAAAAACTGTTTTTT.

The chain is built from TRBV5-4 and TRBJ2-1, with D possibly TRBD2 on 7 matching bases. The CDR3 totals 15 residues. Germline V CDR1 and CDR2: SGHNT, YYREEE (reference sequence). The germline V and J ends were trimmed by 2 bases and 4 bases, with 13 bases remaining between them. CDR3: CASSFWGGSYNEQFF. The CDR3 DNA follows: TGTGCCAGCAGCTTCTGGGGGGGCTCGTACAATGAGCAGTTCTTC.

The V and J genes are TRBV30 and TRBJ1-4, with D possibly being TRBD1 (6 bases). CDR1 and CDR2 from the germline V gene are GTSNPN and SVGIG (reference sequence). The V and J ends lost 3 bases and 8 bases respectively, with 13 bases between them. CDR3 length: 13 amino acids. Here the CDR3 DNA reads TGTGCCTGGAGAAGGGGGTTTAGGGAAAAACTGTTTTTT. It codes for CAWRRGFREKLFF.

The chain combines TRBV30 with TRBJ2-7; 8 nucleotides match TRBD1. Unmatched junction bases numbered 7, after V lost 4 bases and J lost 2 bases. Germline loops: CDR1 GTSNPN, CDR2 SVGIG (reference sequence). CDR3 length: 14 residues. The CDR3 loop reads CAWKMDRETYEQYF. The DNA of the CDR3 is TGTGCCTGGAAAATGGACAGGGAGACCTACGAGCAGTACTTC.

DNA for the CDR3: TGTGCCTGGAGTGTGGCAACAGATGAAGCTTTCTTT. Encoded protein: CAWSVATDEAFF. This chain joins TRBV30 and TRBJ1-1; unclear D gene. Germline V gene lookup returns CDR1 GTSNPN and CDR2 SVGIG (reference sequence). CDR3 length: 12 residues. V was shortened by 0 bases and J by 7 bases, with 9 bases between the two germline ends.

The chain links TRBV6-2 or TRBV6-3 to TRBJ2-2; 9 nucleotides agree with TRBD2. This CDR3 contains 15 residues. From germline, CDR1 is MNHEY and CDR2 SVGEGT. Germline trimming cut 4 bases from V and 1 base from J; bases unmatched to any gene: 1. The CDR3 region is CASSFSGGNTGELFF. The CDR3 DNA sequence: TGTGCCAGCAGTTTTAGCGGGGGGAACACCGGGGAGCTGTTTTTT.

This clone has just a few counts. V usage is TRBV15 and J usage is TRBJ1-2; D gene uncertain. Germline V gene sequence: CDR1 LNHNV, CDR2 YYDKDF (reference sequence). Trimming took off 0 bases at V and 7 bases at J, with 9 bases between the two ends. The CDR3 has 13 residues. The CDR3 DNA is TGTGCCACCAGCAGAGAACTCATATCTGGCTACACCTTC. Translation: CATSRELISGYTF.

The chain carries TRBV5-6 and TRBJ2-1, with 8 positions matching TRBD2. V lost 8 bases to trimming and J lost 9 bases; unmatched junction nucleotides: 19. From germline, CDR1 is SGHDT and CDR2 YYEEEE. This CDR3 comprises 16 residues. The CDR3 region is CASRFFARGGVSEQFF. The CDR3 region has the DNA TGTGCCAGTCGATTTTTTGCTCGGGGGGGCGTGAGTGAGCAGTTCTTC.

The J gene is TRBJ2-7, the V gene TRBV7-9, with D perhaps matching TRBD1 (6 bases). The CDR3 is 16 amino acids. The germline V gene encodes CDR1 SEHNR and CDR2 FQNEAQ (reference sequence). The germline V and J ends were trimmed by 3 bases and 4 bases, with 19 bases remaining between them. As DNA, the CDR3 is TGTGCCAGCAGCTTGACAGGTTCTCCCGGTGAATACGAGCAGTACTTC. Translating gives CASSLTGSPGEYEQYF.